This TCR beta chain comes out of a study of blood T cell repertoires in COVID-19. Overall study: The United States, Italy and Spain were the sources of the acute and convalescent COVID-19 samples. The cDNA or gDNA used as material had been derived from T cells, B-cell-depleted T cells, or PBMCs.

Original processing methods: It was from reference gene primer amplification that nucleated cell counts were estimated. The assay was immunoSEQ multiplex PCR, and TCRdb's table has in-frame clones only and misses some. V, J and clone size are those of that table, while D and trimming were read from the DNA. The repertoire consists of about 190,000 clones, with approximately 86% occurring once and the leading ten covering 2.7%. CDR3 length: 12 amino acids. V dropped 6 bases and J dropped 0 bases, with 3 bases sitting between them. In germline, CDR1 is MNHEY, CDR2 SMNVEV (reference sequence). V gene TRBV27 combines with J gene TRBJ1-5; D is uncertain. Sequenced material: peripheral blood. The clonotype was recovered from a man in his forties with active or convalescent COVID-19. The CDR3 coding sequence is TGTGCCAGCAGCCTTAGCAATCAGCCCCAGCATTTT. Amino acid sequence: CASSLSNQPQHF.